These 2 T cell receptor beta chains originate from one sample sequenced in a study of shared clonotypes between healthy human individuals. Sequencing used immunoSEQ multiplex PCR; TCRdb keeps in-frame clones, though not all of them. The sample has millions of clones, roughly 96% seen once. Specimen: naive CD4+ T cells sorted from blood. Regarding subset: CD45RA+ positively selected. These receptor sequences come from a man aged 18 to 29 in good health.

V gene TRBV4-1 combines with J gene TRBJ2-5, with D uncertain. The CDR3 loop spans 15 amino acids. The ends were cut back, 3 bases at V and 1 base at J, with 12 bases in the middle. The germline gives CDR1 MGHRA, CDR2 YSYEKL. CDR3 region: CASSHAGRTQETQYF. CDR3 in DNA: TGCGCCAGCAGCCATGCAGGACGCACCCAAGAGACCCAGTACTTC.

The chain recombines TRBV11-2 with TRBJ2-5, with no clear D. V lost 3 bases, J lost 2 bases, and 16 bases lay in between. This CDR3 is built from 16 residues. Germline CDR1 is SGHAT and CDR2 is FQNNGV. CDR3 residues: CASSFRPLGLQETQYF. In nucleotides, the CDR3 is TGTGCCAGCAGCTTCCGACCCCTTGGGTTACAAGAGACCCAGTACTTC.